Below are 5 T cell receptor beta chains sequenced from a single sample in a study of T cell responses to AZD1222 COVID-19 vaccine. This table comes from immunoSEQ multiplex PCR, and its TCRdb copy is limited to in-frame clones, with some not included. This table has around 83,000 clones, 90% appearing once. The source was peripheral blood, collected 28 days after the second AZD1222 dose. These receptors came from an adult who received the AZD1222 COVID-19 vaccine.

The chain uses TRBV15 and TRBJ2-2; no firm D call. The V and J ends lost 0 bases and 6 bases respectively, with 8 bases between them. The CDR3 covers 14 residues. Germline values: CDR1 LNHNV, CDR2 YYDKDF (reference sequence). CDR3 region: CATSRERWSGELFF. The DNA of the CDR3 is TGTGCCACCAGCAGAGAACGTTGGTCCGGGGAGCTGTTTTTT.

The V gene is TRBV7-2, the J gene TRBJ1-1; 7 nucleotides agree with TRBD1. CDR3 length equals 14 residues. With V trimmed by 4 bases and J by 5 bases, 7 bases remained unmatched. Germline V gives CDR1 SGHTA, CDR2 FQGNSA. The CDR3 spells CASSSTGSRTEAFF. The DNA for the CDR3 is TGTGCCAGCAGCTCGACAGGGTCTAGGACTGAAGCTTTCTTT.

V gene TRBV7-2 combines with J gene TRBJ2-7, with D uncertain. This CDR3 has 12 amino acids. Germline-derived CDR1 and CDR2 are SGHTA and FQGNSA. Trimming shortened V by 5 bases and J by 3 bases, and 8 bases separated the two germline ends. Here the CDR3 reads CASSPDLYEQYF. The CDR3 nucleotides are TGTGCCAGCAGCCCCGATCTCTACGAGCAGTACTTC.

This clone occurred once. V and J are TRBV18 and TRBJ2-7; TRBD1 might be the D (6 bases). Germline V lookup: CDR1 KGHSH, CDR2 LQKENI. This CDR3 has 13 residues. V lost 3 bases and J 5 bases, leaving 11 bases between the germline ends. The CDR3 region is CASSPPGTHEQYF. CDR3 bases: TGTGCCAGCTCACCGCCGGGGACACACGAGCAGTACTTC.

The chain links TRBV11-2 to TRBJ1-4; 9 bases align to TRBD1. The CDR3 sequence is 14 residues long. The V gene's germline CDR1 is SGHAT and CDR2 FQNNGV. J lost 5 bases, V lost 3 bases, and 1 base had no gene match. Written as DNA, the CDR3 is TGTGCCAGCAGCTTTGGGACAGGGAATGAAAAACTGTTTTTT. Translating gives CASSFGTGNEKLFF.